This TCR beta chain is drawn from a study of early stage breast cancer tumors. The wider study: Around 10-fold was the mean read coverage per sample.

V lost 3 bases and J 4 bases, leaving 8 bases between the germline ends. Germline CDR1 and CDR2: LNHDA and SQIVND (reference sequence). The CDR3 loop spans 13 amino acids. About 18-55 mg of tumor tissue was diced per sample. Notes on this clone: The antigen remains undetermined.

Produced via immunoSEQ multiplex PCR; TCRdb's table is partial and in-frame only. In the table there are about 9,100 clones, 60% to 75% of which are singletons. Study-wide points: Bulk DNA sequencing of unsorted cells missed chain pairing and markers. Compared with adjacent normal breast, tumors showed about 2.5-fold denser, more clonal T cells.

The TCR comes from a person between 55 and 70 years old with breast cancer. Specimen: breast tumor tissue. This chain connects TRBV19 to TRBJ2-3; D unclear. The CDR3 loop reads CASSIFGADTQYF. Here the CDR3 DNA reads TGTGCCAGTAGTATTTTTGGAGCAGATACGCAGTATTTT.